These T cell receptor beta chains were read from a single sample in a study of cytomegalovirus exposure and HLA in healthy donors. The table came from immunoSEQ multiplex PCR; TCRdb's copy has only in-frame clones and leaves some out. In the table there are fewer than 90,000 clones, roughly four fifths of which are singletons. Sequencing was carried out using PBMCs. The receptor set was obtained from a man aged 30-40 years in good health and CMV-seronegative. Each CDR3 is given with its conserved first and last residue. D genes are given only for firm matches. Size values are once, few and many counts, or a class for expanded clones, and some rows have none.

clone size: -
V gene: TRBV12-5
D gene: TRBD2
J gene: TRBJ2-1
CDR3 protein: CASGREEYNEQFF
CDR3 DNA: TGTGCTAGTGGGCGGGAGGAATACAATGAGCAGTTCTTC

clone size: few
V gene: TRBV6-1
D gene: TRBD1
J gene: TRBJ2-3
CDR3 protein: CASSRDRRADTQYF
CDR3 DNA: TGTGCCAGCAGTCGGGACAGGAGGGCAGATACGCAGTATTTT

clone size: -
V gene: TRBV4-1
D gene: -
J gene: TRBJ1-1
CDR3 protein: CASSHSGGAGGEAFF
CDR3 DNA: TGCGCCAGCAGCCATTCAGGTGGGGCCGGGGGAGAAGCTTTCTTT

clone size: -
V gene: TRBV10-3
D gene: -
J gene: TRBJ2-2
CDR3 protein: CAISESGQHNTGELFF
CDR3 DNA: TGTGCCATCAGTGAGTCAGGACAGCACAACACCGGGGAGCTGTTTTTT

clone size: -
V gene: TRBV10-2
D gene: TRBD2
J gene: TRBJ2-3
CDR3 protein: CASRMYSGSTDTQYF
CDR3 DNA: TGCGCCAGCAGGATGTATAGCGGGAGCACAGATACGCAGTATTTT

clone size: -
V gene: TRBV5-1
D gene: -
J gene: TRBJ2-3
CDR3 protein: CASSFVGSWTDTQYF
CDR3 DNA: TGCGCCAGCAGCTTCGTGGGGAGTTGGACAGATACGCAGTATTTT

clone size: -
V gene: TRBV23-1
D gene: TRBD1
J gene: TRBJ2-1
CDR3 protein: CASSQPPTGSSYNEQFF
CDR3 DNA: TGCGCCAGCAGTCAGCCCCCGACAGGGAGCTCCTACAATGAGCAGTTCTTC

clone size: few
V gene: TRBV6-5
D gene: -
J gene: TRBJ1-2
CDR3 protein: CASGEGWSGYTF
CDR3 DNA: TGTGCCAGTGGGGAGGGATGGAGCGGCTACACCTTC

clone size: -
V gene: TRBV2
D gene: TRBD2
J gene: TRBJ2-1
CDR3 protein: CASREGLAGHEQFF
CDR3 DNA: TGTGCCAGCAGGGAAGGACTAGCGGGCCATGAGCAGTTCTTC

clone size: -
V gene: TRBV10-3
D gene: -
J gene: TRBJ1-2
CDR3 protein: CAISESEASYGYTF
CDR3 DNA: TGTGCCATCAGTGAGTCCGAGGCCTCCTATGGCTACACCTTC

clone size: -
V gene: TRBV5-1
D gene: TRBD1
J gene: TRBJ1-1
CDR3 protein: CASSHRTGGMNTEAFF
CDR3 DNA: TGCGCCAGCAGCCATAGGACAGGGGGCATGAACACTGAAGCTTTCTTT

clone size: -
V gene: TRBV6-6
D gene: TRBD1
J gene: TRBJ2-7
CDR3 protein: CASRNQGDGYEQYF
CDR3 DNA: TGTGCCAGCCGGAATCAGGGGGACGGGTACGAGCAGTACTTC

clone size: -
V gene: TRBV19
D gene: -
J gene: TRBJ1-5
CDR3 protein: CASSRGGNQPQHF
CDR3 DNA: TGTGCCAGTAGTAGGGGAGGCAATCAGCCCCAGCATTTT

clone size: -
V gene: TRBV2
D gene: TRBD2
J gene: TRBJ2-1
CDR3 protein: CASSEGSGARSSYNEQFF
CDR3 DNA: TGTGCCAGCAGTGAAGGTAGCGGGGCGCGGAGCTCCTACAATGAGCAGTTCTTC

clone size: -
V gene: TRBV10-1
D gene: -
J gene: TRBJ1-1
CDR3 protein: CASSEQANTEAFF
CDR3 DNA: TGCGCCAGCAGTGAACAGGCGAACACTGAAGCTTTCTTT

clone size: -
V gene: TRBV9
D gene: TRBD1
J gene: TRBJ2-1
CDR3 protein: CASSVAGTGISNEQFF
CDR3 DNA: TGTGCCAGCAGCGTCGCCGGGACAGGGATTAGCAATGAGCAGTTCTTC

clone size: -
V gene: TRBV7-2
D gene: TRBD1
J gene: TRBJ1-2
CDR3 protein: CASSLGADRGRGGYTF
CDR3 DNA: TGTGCCAGCAGCCTTGGGGCGGACAGGGGGCGAGGGGGCTACACCTTC

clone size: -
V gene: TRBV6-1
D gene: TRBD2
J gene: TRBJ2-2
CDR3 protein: CASRKRGTGRELFF
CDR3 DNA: TGTGCCAGCAGAAAGCGGGGGACCGGCCGGGAGCTGTTTTTT

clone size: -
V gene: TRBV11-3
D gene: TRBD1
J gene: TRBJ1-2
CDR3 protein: CASSLGVAVGQSNYGYTF
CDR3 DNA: TGTGCCAGCAGCTTAGGAGTTGCGGTGGGACAGTCTAACTATGGCTACACCTTC

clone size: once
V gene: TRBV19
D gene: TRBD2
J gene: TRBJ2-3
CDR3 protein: CASVTSGGSDTQYF
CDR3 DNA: TGTGCCAGTGTGACTAGCGGGGGTTCAGATACGCAGTATTTT

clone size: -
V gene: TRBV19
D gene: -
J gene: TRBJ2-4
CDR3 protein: CASSNPGWGETKNIQYF
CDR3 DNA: TGTGCCAGTAGCAACCCCGGGTGGGGAGAGACCAAAAACATTCAGTACTTC

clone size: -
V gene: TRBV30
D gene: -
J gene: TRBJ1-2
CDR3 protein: CAWTRDKSSYGYTF
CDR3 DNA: TGTGCCTGGACCCGCGACAAATCCTCCTATGGCTACACCTTC

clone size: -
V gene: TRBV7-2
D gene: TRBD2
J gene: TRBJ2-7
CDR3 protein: CASSAGTSDYYEQYF
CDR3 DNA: TGTGCCAGCAGCGCAGGGACTAGCGACTACTACGAGCAGTACTTC

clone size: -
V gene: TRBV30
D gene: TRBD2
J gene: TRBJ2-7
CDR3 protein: CAWKAGVIYEQYF
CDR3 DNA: TGTGCCTGGAAAGCGGGAGTAATCTACGAGCAGTACTTC

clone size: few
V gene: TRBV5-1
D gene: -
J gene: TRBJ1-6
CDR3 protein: CASGAAQGSPLHF
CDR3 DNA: TGCGCCAGCGGGGCCGCCCAAGGTTCACCCCTCCACTTT

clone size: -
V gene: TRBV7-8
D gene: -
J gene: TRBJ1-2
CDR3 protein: CASSLRFGRDMASSNYGYTF
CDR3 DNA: TGTGCCAGCAGCTTAAGATTCGGGAGGGACATGGCCTCATCTAACTATGGCTACACCTTC

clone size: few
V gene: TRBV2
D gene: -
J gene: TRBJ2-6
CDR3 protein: CASSLQGSGANVLTF
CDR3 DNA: TGTGCCAGCAGTTTACAGGGCTCTGGGGCCAACGTCCTGACTTTC

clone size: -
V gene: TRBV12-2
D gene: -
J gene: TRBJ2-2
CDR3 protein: CASRSRPIVPGELFF
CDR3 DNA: TGTGCAAGTCGCTCTCGCCCCATAGTCCCCGGGGAGCTGTTTTTT

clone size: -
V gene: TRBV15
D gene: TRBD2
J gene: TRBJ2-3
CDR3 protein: CATSGLTMSGVTDTQYF
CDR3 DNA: TGTGCCACCAGCGGACTGACTATGAGCGGGGTCACAGATACGCAGTATTTT

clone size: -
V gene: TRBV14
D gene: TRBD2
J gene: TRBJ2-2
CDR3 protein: CASSQVGGRTGELFF
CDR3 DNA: TGTGCCAGCAGCCAAGTGGGCGGGAGGACCGGGGAGCTGTTTTTT

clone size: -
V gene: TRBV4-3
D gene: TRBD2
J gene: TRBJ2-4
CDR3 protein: CASSQDSFGGAKNIQYF
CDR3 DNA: TGCGCCAGCAGCCAAGATTCTTTCGGGGGGGCCAAAAACATTCAGTACTTC

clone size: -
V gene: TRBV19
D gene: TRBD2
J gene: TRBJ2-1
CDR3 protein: CASNWGGSSYNEQFF
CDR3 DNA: TGTGCCAGTAATTGGGGCGGGAGCTCCTACAATGAGCAGTTCTTC

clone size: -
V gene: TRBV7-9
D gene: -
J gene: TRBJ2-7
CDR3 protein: CASSLQGYEQYF
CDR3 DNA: TGTGCCAGCAGCCTCCAGGGGTACGAGCAGTACTTC

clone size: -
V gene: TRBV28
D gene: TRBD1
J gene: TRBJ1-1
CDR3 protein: CASSLGGQGAPEAFF
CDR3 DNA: TGTGCCAGCAGTTTAGGAGGTCAGGGGGCACCTGAAGCTTTCTTT

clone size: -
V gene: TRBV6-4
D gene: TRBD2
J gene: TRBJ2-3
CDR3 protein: CASSSSGGSADTQYF
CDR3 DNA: TGTGCCAGCAGTTCCAGCGGGGGTAGCGCAGATACGCAGTATTTT

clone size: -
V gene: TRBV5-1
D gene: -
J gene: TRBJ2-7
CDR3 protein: CASGLLGAYEQYF
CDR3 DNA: TGCGCCAGCGGCTTATTGGGGGCGTACGAGCAGTACTTC

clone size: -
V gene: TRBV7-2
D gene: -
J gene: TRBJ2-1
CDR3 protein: CASSLVFDEQFF
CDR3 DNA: TGTGCCAGCAGCTTAGTATTCGATGAGCAGTTCTTC

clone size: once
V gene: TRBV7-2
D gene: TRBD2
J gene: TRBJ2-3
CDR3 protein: CASSLAPAGVGTQYF
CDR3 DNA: TGTGCCAGCAGCTTAGCGCCCGCGGGAGTGGGTACGCAGTATTTT

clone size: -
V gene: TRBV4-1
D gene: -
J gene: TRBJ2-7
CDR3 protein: CASSQDPPPPQDEQYF
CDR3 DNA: TGCGCCAGCAGCCAAGATCCCCCGCCGCCTCAGGACGAGCAGTACTTC

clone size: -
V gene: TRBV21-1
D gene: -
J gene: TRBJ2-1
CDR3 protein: CASSKVLASGGSCSSYNEQFF
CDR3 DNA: TGTGCTAGCAGCAAAGTTCTGGCTAGCGGGGGGTCCTGTAGCTCCTACAATGAGCAGTTCTTC

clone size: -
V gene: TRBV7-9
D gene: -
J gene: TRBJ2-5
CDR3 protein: CASSLGATRSETQYF
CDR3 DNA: TGTGCCAGCAGCTTAGGGGCGACTAGAAGCGAGACCCAGTACTTC

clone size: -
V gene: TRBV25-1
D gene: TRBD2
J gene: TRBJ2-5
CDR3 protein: CASSVPGLEETQYF
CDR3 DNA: TGTGCCAGCAGTGTACCGGGACTAGAAGAGACCCAGTACTTC

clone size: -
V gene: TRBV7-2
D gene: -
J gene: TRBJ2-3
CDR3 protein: CASSLDLQYSTDTQYF
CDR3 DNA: TGTGCCAGCAGCTTAGATCTACAGTATAGCACAGATACGCAGTATTTT

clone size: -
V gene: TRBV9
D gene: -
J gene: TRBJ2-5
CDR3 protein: CASSVASGLQETQYF
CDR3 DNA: TGTGCCAGCAGCGTAGCCTCGGGACTTCAAGAGACCCAGTACTTC

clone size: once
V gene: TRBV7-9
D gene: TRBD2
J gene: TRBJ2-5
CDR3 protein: CSSSLANSGGASETQYF
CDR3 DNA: TGTTCCAGCAGCTTAGCGAATAGCGGGGGGGCATCTGAGACCCAGTACTTC

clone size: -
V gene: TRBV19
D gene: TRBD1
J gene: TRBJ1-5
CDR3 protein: CASKLRGQSGNQPQHF
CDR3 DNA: TGTGCCAGTAAACTTAGGGGACAGTCAGGCAATCAGCCCCAGCATTTT

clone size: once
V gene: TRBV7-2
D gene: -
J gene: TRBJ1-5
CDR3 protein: CASSLRQDNQPQHF
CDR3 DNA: TGTGCCAGCAGCTTACGTCAGGACAATCAGCCCCAGCATTTT

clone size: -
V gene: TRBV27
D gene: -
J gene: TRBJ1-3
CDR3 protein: CASSHGTSENTIYF
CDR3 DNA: TGTGCCAGCAGTCATGGCACCTCTGAAAACACCATATATTTT

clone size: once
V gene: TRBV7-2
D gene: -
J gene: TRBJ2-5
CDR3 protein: CASSAMLGFAEYF
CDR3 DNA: TGTGCCAGCAGCGCGATGCTAGGTTTCGCAGAGTACTTC

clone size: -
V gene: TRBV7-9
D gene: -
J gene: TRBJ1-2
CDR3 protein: CASSLKGGYGYTF
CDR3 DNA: TGTGCCAGCAGCTTAAAGGGCGGGTATGGCTACACCTTC

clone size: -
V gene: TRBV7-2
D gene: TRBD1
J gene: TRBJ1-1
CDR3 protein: CASSLQNRGNTEAFF
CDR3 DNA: TGTGCCAGCAGCTTACAGAACAGGGGGAACACTGAAGCTTTCTTT

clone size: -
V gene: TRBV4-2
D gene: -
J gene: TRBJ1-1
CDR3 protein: CASSQELGALIEAFF
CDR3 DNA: TGTGCCAGCAGCCAAGAGCTGGGGGCCCTCATTGAAGCTTTCTTT

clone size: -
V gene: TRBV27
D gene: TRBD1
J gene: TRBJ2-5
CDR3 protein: CASSRDRGFGQETQYF
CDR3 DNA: TGTGCCAGCAGTAGGGACAGGGGCTTCGGACAAGAGACCCAGTACTTC

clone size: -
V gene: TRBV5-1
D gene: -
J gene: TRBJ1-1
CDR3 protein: CASSFLGAVDTEAFF
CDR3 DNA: TGCGCCAGCAGCTTTCTGGGGGCGGTGGACACTGAAGCTTTCTTT

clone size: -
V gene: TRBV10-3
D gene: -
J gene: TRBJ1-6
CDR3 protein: CAISELVREGPLHF
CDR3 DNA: TGTGCCATCAGTGAGCTAGTGAGAGAAGGTCCCCTCCACTTT

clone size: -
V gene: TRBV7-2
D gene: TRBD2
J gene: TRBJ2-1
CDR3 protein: CASSLSGTSGSNEQFF
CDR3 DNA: TGTGCCAGCAGCCTATCCGGGACTAGCGGGAGCAATGAGCAGTTCTTC

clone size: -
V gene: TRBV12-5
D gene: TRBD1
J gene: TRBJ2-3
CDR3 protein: CASGLVSGTQGADTQYF
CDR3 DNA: TGTGCTAGTGGTTTGGTCTCCGGAACCCAGGGGGCAGATACGCAGTATTTT